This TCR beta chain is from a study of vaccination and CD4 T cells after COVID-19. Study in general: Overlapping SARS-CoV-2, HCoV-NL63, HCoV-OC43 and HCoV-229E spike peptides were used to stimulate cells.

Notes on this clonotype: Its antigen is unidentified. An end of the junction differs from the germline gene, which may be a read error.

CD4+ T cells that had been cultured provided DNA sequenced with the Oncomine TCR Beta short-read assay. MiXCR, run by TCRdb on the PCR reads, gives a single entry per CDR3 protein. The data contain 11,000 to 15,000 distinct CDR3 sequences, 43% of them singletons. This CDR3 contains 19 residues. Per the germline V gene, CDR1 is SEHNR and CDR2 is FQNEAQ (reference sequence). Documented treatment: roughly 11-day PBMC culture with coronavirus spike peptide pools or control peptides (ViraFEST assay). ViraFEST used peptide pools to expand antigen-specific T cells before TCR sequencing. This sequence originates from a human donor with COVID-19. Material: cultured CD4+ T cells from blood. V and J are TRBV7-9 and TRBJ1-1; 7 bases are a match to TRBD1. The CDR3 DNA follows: TGTGCCAGCAGCTTACGGGGGACAGCCGGGGGCCTAAGGGGCACTGAAACTTTCTTT. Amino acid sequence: CASSLRGTAGGLRGTETFF.